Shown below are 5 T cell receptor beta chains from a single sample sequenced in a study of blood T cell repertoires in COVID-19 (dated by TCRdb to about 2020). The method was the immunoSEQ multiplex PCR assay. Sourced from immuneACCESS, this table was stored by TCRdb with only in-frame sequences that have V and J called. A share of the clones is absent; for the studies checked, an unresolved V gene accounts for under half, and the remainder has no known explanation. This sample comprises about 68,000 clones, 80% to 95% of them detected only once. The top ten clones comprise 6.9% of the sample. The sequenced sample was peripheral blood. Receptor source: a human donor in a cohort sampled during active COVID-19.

CDR3 in DNA: TGTGCCAGTAGTATTAAACTAGAGCCAGCCTACGAGCAGTACTTC. Translation: CASSIKLEPAYEQYF. The V and J genes are TRBV19 and TRBJ2-7; possible D gene TRBD2, 5 bases. Trimming removed 3 bases from V and 2 bases from J, with 14 bases in between. The CDR3 is 15 residues long. Germline-derived CDR1 and CDR2 are LNHDA and SQIVND (reference sequence).

The CDR3 sequence: CASSSRLAGAVDTQYF. CDR3 nucleotides: TGTGCCAGCAGTTCCCGACTAGCGGGGGCAGTAGATACGCAGTATTTT. The chain combines TRBV27 with TRBJ2-3; 12 bases map to TRBD2. This CDR3 is built from 16 residues. J lost 5 bases, V lost 4 bases, and 7 bases had no gene match. Germline assignment: CDR1 MNHEY and CDR2 SMNVEV (reference sequence).

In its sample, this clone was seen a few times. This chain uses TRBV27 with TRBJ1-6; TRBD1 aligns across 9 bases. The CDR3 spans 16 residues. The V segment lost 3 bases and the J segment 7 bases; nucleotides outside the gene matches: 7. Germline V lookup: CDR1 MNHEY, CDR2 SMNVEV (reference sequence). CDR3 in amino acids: CASSFLGQGVNSPLHF. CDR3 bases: TGTGCCAGCAGTTTCTTGGGACAGGGAGTAAATTCACCCCTCCACTTT.

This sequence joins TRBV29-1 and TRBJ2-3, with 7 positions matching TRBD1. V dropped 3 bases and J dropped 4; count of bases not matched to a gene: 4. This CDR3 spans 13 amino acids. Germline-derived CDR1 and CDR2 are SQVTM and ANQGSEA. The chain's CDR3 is CSVDRGIADTQYF. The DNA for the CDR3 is TGCAGCGTTGACAGGGGGATCGCAGATACGCAGTATTTT.

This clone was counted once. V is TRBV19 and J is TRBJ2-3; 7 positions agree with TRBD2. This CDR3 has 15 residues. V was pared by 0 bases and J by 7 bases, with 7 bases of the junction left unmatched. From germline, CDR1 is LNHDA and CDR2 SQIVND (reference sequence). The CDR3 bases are TGTGCCAGTAGTATAGACCGAAGACTAGCCTATACGCAGTATTTT. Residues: CASSIDRRLAYTQYF.